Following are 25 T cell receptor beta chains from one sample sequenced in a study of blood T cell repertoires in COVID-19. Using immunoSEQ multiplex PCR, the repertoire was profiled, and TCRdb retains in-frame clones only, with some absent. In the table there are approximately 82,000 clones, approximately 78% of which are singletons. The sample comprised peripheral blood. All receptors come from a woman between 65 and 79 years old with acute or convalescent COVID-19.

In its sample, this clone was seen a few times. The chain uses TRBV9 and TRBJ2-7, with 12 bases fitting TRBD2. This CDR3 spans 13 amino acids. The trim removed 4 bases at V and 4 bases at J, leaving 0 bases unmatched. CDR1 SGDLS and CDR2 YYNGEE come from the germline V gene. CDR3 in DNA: TGTGCCAGCAGCCTAGCGGGAGGGTACGAGCAGTACTTC. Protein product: CASSLAGGYEQYF.

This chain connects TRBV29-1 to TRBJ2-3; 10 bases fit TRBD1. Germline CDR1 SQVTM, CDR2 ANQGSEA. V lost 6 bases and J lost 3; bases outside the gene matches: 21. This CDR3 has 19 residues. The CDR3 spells CSVNKPGQGLSRRTDTQYF. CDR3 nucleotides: TGCAGCGTAAATAAACCGGGACAGGGGTTAAGTAGACGTACAGATACGCAGTATTTT.

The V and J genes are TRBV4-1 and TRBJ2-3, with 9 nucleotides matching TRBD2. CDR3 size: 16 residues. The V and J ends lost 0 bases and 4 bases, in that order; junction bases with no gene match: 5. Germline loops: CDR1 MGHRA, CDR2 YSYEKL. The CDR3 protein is CASSQDASGVSDTQYF. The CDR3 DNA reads TGCGCCAGCAGCCAAGATGCTAGCGGGGTATCAGATACGCAGTATTTT.

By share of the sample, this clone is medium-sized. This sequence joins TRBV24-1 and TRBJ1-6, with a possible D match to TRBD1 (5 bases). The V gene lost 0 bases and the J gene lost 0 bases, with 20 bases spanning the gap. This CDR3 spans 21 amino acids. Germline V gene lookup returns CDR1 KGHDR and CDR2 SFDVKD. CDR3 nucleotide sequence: TGTGCCACCAGTGATTTGGGCAGGGACTCTACTCCTAGCTCCTATAATTCACCCCTCCACTTT. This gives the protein CATSDLGRDSTPSSYNSPLHF.

CDR3 in amino acids: CAWSRSSNEKLFF. As DNA, the CDR3 is TGTGCCTGGAGTCGGAGTAGCAATGAAAAACTGTTTTTT. The rearrangement joins TRBV30 to TRBJ1-4, with D uncertain. The V gene lost 2 bases and the J gene lost 5 bases, with 9 bases spanning the gap. This CDR3 spans 13 amino acids. Germline V lookup: CDR1 GTSNPN, CDR2 SVGIG (reference sequence).

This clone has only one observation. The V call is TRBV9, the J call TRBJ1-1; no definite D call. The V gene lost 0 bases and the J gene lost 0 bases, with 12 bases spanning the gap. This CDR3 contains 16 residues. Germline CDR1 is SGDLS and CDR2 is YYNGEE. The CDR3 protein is CASSVVPIGLNTEAFF. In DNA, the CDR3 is TGTGCCAGCAGCGTAGTACCGATTGGGCTGAACACTGAAGCTTTCTTT.

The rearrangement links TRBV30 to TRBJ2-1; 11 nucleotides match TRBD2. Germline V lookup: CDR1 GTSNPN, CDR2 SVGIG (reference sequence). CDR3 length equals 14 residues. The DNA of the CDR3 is TGTGCACTAAGAACTAGCGGGAGCTACAATGAGCAGTTCTTC. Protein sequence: CALRTSGSYNEQFF.

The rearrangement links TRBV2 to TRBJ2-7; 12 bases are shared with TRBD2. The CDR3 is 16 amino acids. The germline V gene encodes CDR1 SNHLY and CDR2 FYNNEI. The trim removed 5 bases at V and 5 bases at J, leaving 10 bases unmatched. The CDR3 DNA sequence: TGTGCCAGCAGTTGGACTAGCGGGAACGGGGGCCACGAGCAGTACTTC. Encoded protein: CASSWTSGNGGHEQYF.

The CDR3 sequence: CASSYPPTGDEQYF. The CDR3 region has the DNA TGTGCCAGCAGTTACCCCCCGACAGGGGACGAGCAGTACTTC. The V and J genes are TRBV6-5 and TRBJ2-7, with 8 bases fitting TRBD1. Germline assignment: CDR1 MNHEY and CDR2 SVGAGI. The CDR3 extends over 14 amino acids. Trimming cost V 2 bases and J 5 bases; bases outside gene matches: 5.

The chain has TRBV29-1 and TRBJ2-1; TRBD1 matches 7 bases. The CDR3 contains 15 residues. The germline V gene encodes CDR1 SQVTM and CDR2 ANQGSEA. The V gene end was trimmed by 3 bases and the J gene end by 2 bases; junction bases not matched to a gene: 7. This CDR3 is CSVDSGTATYNEQFF. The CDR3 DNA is TGCAGCGTTGATTCGGGGACAGCTACCTACAATGAGCAGTTCTTC.

Written as DNA, the CDR3 is TGCAGCGTTGATTCAGTTCCTAGCGGGAGTTCAGATACGCAGTATTTT. It specifies CSVDSVPSGSSDTQYF. The chain carries TRBV29-1 and TRBJ2-3; TRBD2 aligns across 10 bases. The junction had 10 bases not matched to a gene; V was cut back by 3 bases and J by 4 bases. Germline CDR1 SQVTM, CDR2 ANQGSEA. The CDR3 is 16 residues long.

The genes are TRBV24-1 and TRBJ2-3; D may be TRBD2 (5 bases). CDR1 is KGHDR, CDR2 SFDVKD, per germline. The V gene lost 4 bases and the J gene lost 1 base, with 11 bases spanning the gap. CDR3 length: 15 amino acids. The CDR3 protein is CATSEVGVGTDTQYF. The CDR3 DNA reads TGTGCCACCAGTGAAGTGGGAGTCGGCACAGATACGCAGTATTTT.

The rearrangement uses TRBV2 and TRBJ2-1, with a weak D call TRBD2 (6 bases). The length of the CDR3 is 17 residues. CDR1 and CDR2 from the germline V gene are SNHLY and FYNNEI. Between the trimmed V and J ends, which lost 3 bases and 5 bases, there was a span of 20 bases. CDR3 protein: CASSDTGLLNGDNEQFF. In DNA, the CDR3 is TGTGCCAGCAGTGATACGGGACTCCTAAATGGCGACAATGAGCAGTTCTTC.

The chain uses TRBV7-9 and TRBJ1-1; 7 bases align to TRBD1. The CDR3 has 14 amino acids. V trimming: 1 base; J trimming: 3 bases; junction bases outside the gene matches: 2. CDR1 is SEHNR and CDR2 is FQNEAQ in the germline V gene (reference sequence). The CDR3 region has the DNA TGTGCCAGCAGCTTAGACAGGGGAGACACTGAAGCTTTCTTT. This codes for CASSLDRGDTEAFF.

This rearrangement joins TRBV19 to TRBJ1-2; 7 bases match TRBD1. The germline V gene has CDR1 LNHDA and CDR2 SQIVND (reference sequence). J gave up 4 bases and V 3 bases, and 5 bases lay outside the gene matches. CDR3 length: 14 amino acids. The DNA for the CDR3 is TGTGCCAGTAGTATCATGGGACAGAGCTATGGCTACACCTTC. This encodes CASSIMGQSYGYTF.

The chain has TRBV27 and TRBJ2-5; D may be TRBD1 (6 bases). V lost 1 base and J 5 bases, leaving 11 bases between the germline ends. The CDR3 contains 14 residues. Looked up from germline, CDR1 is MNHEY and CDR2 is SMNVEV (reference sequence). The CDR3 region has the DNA TGTGCCAGCAGTTTATGGGGGCGACGCGAGACCCAGTACTTC. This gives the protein CASSLWGRRETQYF.

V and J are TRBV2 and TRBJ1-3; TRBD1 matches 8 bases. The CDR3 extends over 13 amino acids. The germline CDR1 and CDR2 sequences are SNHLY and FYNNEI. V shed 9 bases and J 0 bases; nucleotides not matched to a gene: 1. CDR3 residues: CARTGGSGNTIYF. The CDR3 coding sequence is TGTGCCAGAACAGGGGGCTCTGGAAACACCATATATTTT.

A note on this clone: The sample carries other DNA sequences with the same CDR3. The CDR3 reads CASSLAGDYGYTF. For the CDR3, the DNA is TGCGCCAGCAGCTTGGCGGGGGATTATGGCTACACCTTC. V is TRBV5-1 and J is TRBJ1-2; a possible D gene is TRBD1 (5 bases). Germline CDR1 SGHRS, CDR2 YFSETQ. This CDR3 spans 13 amino acids. The germline V and J ends were trimmed by 0 bases and 5 bases, with 8 bases remaining between them.

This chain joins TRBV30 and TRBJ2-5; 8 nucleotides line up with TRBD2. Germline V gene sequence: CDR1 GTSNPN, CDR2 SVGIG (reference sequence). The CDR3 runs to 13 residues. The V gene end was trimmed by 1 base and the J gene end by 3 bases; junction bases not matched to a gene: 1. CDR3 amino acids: CAWSAGGKETQYF. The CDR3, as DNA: TGTGCCTGGAGTGCGGGAGGGAAAGAGACCCAGTACTTC.

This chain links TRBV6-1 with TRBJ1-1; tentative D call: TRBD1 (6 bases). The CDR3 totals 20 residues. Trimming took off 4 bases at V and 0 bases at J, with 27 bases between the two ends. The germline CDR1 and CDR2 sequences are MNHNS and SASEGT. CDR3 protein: CASSAPPGRGQRFMNTEAFF. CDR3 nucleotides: TGTGCCAGCAGTGCTCCCCCGGGTCGGGGACAAAGGTTCATGAACACTGAAGCTTTCTTT.

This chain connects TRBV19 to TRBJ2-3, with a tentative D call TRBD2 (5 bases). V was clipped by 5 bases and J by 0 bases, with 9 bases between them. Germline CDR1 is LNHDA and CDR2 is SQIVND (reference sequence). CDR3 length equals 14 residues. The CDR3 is CASSETKSTDTQYF. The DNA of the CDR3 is TGTGCCAGTAGTGAGACTAAGAGCACAGATACGCAGTATTTT.

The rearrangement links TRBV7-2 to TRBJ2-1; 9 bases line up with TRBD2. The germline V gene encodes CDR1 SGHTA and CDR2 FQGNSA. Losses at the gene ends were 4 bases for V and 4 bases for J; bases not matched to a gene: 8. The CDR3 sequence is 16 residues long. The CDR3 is CASSYMAGGLYNEQFF. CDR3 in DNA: TGTGCCAGCAGCTACATGGCGGGAGGGCTTTACAATGAGCAGTTCTTC.

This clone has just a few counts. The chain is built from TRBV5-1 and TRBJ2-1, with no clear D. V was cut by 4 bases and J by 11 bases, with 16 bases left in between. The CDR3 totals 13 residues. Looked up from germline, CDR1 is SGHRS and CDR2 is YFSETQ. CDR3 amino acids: CASSDAAARQQFF. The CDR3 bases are TGCGCCAGCAGCGACGCGGCGGCACGCCAGCAGTTCTTC.

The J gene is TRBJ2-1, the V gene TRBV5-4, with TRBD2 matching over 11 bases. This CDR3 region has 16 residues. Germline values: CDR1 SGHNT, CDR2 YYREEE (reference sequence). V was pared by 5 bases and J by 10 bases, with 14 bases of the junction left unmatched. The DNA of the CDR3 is TGTGCCAGCAGGGGTGCTACTAGCGGGAGATCAGGGGAGCAGTTCTTC. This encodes CASRGATSGRSGEQFF.

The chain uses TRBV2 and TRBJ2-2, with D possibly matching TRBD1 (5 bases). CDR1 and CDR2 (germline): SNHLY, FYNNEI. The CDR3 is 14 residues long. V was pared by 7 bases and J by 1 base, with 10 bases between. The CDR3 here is CASKKDKNTGELFF. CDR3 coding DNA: TGTGCCAGCAAAAAGGACAAGAACACCGGGGAGCTGTTTTTT.